Below, one T cell receptor (beta chain) is given with its context. What it binds is not known. The source of the sample is a study of response to subunit inactivated influenza vaccine. The V end lost 6 bases, the J end lost 0 bases, and 18 bases lay between the germline ends. Germline lookup yields CDR1 SGHAT and CDR2 FQNNGV. The CDR3 is 18 residues long. TCRdb fed the RT-PCR reads into MiXCR, producing one record per CDR3 protein. The sample has about 800,000 distinct CDR3 sequences, over 20% seen once. Study results and caveats: Authors suggested each seasonal influenza vaccination recruits few new T cells.

This receptor was taken from a man over 45 who received an inactivated influenza vaccine. Sequenced here: PBMCs from blood, sampled less than 6 days after vaccination. The chain joins TRBV11-2 to TRBJ2-6, with D possibly being TRBD1 or TRBD2 (5 bases each). CDR3 amino acids: CASRYAGRASSGANVLTF. The DNA for the CDR3 is TGTGCCAGCAGATACGCGGGCAGGGCTTCCTCTGGGGCCAACGTCCTGACTTTC. The complete variable domain, with remaining parts taken from reference TRBV11-2 and TRBJ2-6, reads EAGVAQSPRYKIIEKRQSVAFWCNPISGHATLYWYQQILGQGPKLLIQFQNNGVVDDSQLPKDRFSAERLKGVDSTLKIQPAKLEDSAVYLCASRYAGRASSGANVLTFGAGSRLTVL.